The next 5 T cell receptor beta chains were all read from a single sample in a study of T cell clones after liver transplantation. The data were produced by immunoSEQ multiplex PCR, yet TCRdb's version contains in-frame clones alone and is incomplete. The table shows around 77,000 clones, with approximately 80% occurring only once. The sequencing here drew on CD4+ T cells from blood, taken 12 months after liver transplant. The receptor set was obtained from a human patient who received a liver transplant. Some of the T cells may derive from the graft donor.

This clone has more than one count but fewer than ten. The gene calls are TRBV27 and TRBJ2-2, with 7 bases that match TRBD2. Germline V gene lookup returns CDR1 MNHEY and CDR2 SMNVEV (reference sequence). V gave up 6 bases and J gave up 1 base; unmatched junction bases: 5. This CDR3 spans 15 amino acids. The CDR3 nucleotides read TGTGCCAGCAGACCGGGACTAAAGAACACCGGGGAGCTGTTTTTT. This encodes CASRPGLKNTGELFF.

The V call is TRBV2, the J call TRBJ2-5; weak D call: TRBD1 (6 bases). The CDR3 totals 16 residues. V shed 6 bases and J shed 4 bases, with 21 bases lying between them. Germline CDR1 and CDR2: SNHLY and FYNNEI. The CDR3 DNA follows: TGTGCCAGCAGCCAAAACCGGGACATTACGGGAGAGACCCAGTACTTC. Translation: CASSQNRDITGETQYF.

The V and J genes are TRBV7-2 and TRBJ1-2; 8 bases align to TRBD1. Germline V lookup: CDR1 SGHTA, CDR2 FQGNSA. This CDR3 has 14 residues. With V trimmed by 5 bases and J by 8 bases, 10 bases remained unmatched. CDR3 loop: CASSPRTGYGGYTF. The CDR3 bases are TGTGCCAGCAGCCCTCGGACAGGGTATGGCGGCTACACCTTC.

J is TRBJ2-1 and V is TRBV18; D call uncertain. The V end was cut by 2 bases, the J end by 7 bases, with 9 bases between. Germline V gene data show CDR1 as KGHSH and CDR2 as LQKENI. The CDR3 loop spans 13 amino acids. The CDR3 protein is CASSPDPENEQFF. CDR3 nucleotide sequence: TGTGCCAGCTCACCAGACCCGGAGAATGAGCAGTTCTTC.

This chain connects TRBV5-1 to TRBJ2-5; 11 positions agree with TRBD1. Looked up from germline, CDR1 is SGHRS and CDR2 is YFSETQ. The CDR3 totals 15 residues. V dropped 6 bases and J dropped 9; count of bases not matched to a gene: 13. The CDR3 DNA reads as TGCGCCAGCAACCCAAACGGACAGGGGGCGGCGGCCCAGTACTTC. Protein product: CASNPNGQGAAAQYF.